The 14 T cell receptor beta chains in this list originate from one sample, sequenced in a study of blood T cell repertoires in COVID-19 (TCRdb year 2020). To prepare the library, the immunoSEQ multiplex PCR assay was applied. As stored in TCRdb, this immuneACCESS dataset retains in-frame rearrangements with V and J assigned. A fraction of the clones does not appear; measured against another copy, unresolved V genes explain less than half of the discrepancy, and the remainder lacks a known reason. Counted in this sample were under 200,000 clones; about 89% of them appeared once. Roughly 8.1% of the sample is taken by the ten largest. Sequenced sample: PBMCs or T cells enriched from blood (not recorded which). The receptors here all came from a woman under 30 who had recovered from COVID-19.

This chain links TRBV7-9 with TRBJ1-2, with D possibly being TRBD1 (5 bases). From germline, CDR1 is SEHNR and CDR2 FQNEAQ (reference sequence). The CDR3 has 15 residues. Trimming took 4 bases from V and 4 from J, leaving 16 bases between them. CDR3 sequence: CASSSTEGVSYGYTF. CDR3 DNA: TGTGCCAGCAGCTCAACGGAAGGGGTCTCCTATGGCTACACCTTC.

The V and J genes are TRBV4-2 and TRBJ1-1; D might be TRBD1 (5 bases). Trimming took 1 base from V and 1 from J, leaving 7 bases between them. This CDR3 is built from 14 residues. Per germline, CDR1 LGHNA and CDR2 YNFKEQ. Written as DNA, the CDR3 is TGTGCCAGCAGCCAAGTTACAGGGAACACTGAAGCTTTCTTT. This codes for CASSQVTGNTEAFF.

This clone was counted once. The J gene is TRBJ1-1, the V gene TRBV18; tentative D call: TRBD1 (5 bases). The CDR3 loop spans 15 amino acids. V was pared by 2 bases and J by 1 base, with 11 bases between. CDR1 and CDR2 (germline): KGHSH, LQKENI. This chain's CDR3 is CASSPSHQGNTEAFF. For the CDR3, the DNA is TGTGCCAGCTCACCATCGCATCAGGGGAACACTGAAGCTTTCTTT.

V gene TRBV19 combines with J gene TRBJ1-2; D is uncertain. The V gene's germline CDR1 is LNHDA and CDR2 SQIVND (reference sequence). Trimming took 0 bases from V and 7 from J, leaving 12 bases between them. This CDR3 is built from 14 residues. The CDR3 DNA reads TGTGCCAGTAGTATAGAATCGATATCTACTGGCTACACCTTC. It yields the protein CASSIESISTGYTF.

This clone was recorded only once. The chain employs TRBV29-1 and TRBJ2-1, with 10 bases fitting TRBD2. CDR3 size: 15 residues. The V gene's germline CDR1 is SQVTM and CDR2 ANQGSEA. V gave up 5 bases and J gave up 6 bases; unmatched junction bases: 10. This CDR3 is CSVRPPQRGGNEQFF. The CDR3 DNA is TGCAGCGTTCGACCCCCCCAGCGGGGGGGCAATGAGCAGTTCTTC.

V usage is TRBV5-1 and J usage is TRBJ2-3; TRBD2 aligns across 7 bases. Trimming at V came to 4 bases and at J to 1 base, leaving 9 bases not matched to a gene. Germline V gene sequence: CDR1 SGHRS, CDR2 YFSETQ. This CDR3 is built from 16 residues. The CDR3 bases are TGCGCCAGCAGCCTAGGTGCGGGGGTTGGCACAGATACGCAGTATTTT. Residues: CASSLGAGVGTDTQYF.

V gene TRBV18 combines with J gene TRBJ2-7; perhaps TRBD1 as D (5 bases). Trimming removed 3 bases from V and 5 bases from J, with 17 bases in between. The CDR3 totals 15 residues. Looked up from germline, CDR1 is KGHSH and CDR2 is LQKENI. The chain's CDR3 is CASSPDTKGAHEQYF. As DNA, the CDR3 is TGTGCCAGCTCACCGGACACGAAAGGGGCGCACGAGCAGTACTTC.

CDR3 region: CASSQVSRDNEQFF. DNA for the CDR3: TGTGCCAGCAGCCAAGTAAGTCGAGACAATGAGCAGTTCTTC. V gene TRBV3-1 (or the pseudogene TRBV3-2) combines with J gene TRBJ2-1; D remains unclear. Trimming stripped 1 base from V and 5 bases from J, with 9 bases between. CDR3 length equals 14 residues. CDR1 is LGHDT and CDR2 is YNNKEL in the germline V gene (reference sequence).

V gene TRBV5-1 combines with J gene TRBJ1-6; D might be TRBD1 (6 bases). Germline assignment: CDR1 SGHRS and CDR2 YFSETQ. Between the trimmed V and J ends, which lost 4 bases and 8 bases, there was a span of 19 bases. The CDR3 spans 16 residues. This CDR3 is CASSPDYGGRDSPLHF. The CDR3, as DNA: TGCGCCAGCAGCCCGGACTACGGGGGGCGGGATTCACCCCTCCACTTT.

The chain employs TRBV9 and TRBJ2-7; the D gene is possibly TRBD1 (7 bases). Germline V gene lookup returns CDR1 SGDLS and CDR2 YYNGEE. The CDR3 totals 14 residues. Deletions cut 4 bases from V and 3 bases from J, with 14 bases between. CDR3 sequence reads: CASSPRQGGYEQYF. The CDR3 DNA is TGTGCCAGCAGCCCGCGGCAGGGGGGCTACGAGCAGTACTTC.

The chain couples TRBV5-4 to TRBJ2-3, with 8 bases that match TRBD2. The CDR3 length is 16 residues. Germline lookup yields CDR1 SGHNT and CDR2 YYREEE (reference sequence). Trimming at V came to 1 base and at J to 4 bases, leaving 8 bases not matched to a gene. The CDR3 reads CASSLTSGARADTQYF. CDR3 sequence (DNA): TGTGCCAGCAGCTTGACTAGCGGTGCCCGAGCAGATACGCAGTATTTT.

The rearrangement uses TRBV5-1 and TRBJ2-2; 10 positions agree with TRBD1. Germline CDR1 SGHRS, CDR2 YFSETQ. The ends lost 4 bases at V and 0 bases at J; junction bases unmatched: 6. The CDR3 length is 17 residues. In DNA form, the CDR3 reads TGCGCCAGCAGCGTCGGGACAGGGGCTACGAACACCGGGGAGCTGTTTTTT. It encodes CASSVGTGATNTGELFF.

This clone was seen only once. The chain combines TRBV20-1 with TRBJ1-2; weak D call: TRBD1 (6 bases). The V and J ends lost 3 bases and 2 bases respectively, with 22 bases between them. Germline V gives CDR1 DFQATT, CDR2 SNEGSKA (reference sequence). This CDR3 is 17 amino acids long. The CDR3 protein is CSASGSVLGAVNYGYTF. CDR3 DNA: TGCAGTGCTAGTGGGAGCGTGTTGGGGGCGGTGAACTATGGCTACACCTTC.

This chain uses TRBV10-3 with TRBJ2-2, with 10 positions matching TRBD1. Per germline, CDR1 ENHRY and CDR2 SYGVKD. With 0 bases clipped from V and 6 bases from J, the junction kept 4 bases outside the gene matches. The CDR3 contains 16 residues. In nucleotides, the CDR3 is TGTGCCATCAGTGAGTCGAGGACAGGGGGTTCCGGGGAGCTGTTTTTT. Translation gives CAISESRTGGSGELFF.